A single sample is the source of the 32 T cell receptor beta chains below, sequenced in a study of early T cells in non-severe SARS-CoV-2 infection. TCRdb passed the 5' RACE reads through MiXCR, listing each CDR3 protein once. The sample lists fewer than 85,000 distinct CDR3 sequences, approximately 11% occurring once. Sequencing used whole blood, obtained at baseline. These receptors were taken from an adult who was a healthcare worker with PCR-confirmed SARS-CoV-2 infection or an uninfected control (not recorded which).

This chain links TRBV12-3 or TRBV12-4 with TRBJ2-3, with a tentative D call TRBD1 (5 bases). V lost 3 bases to trimming and J lost 4 bases, with 8 bases between them. This CDR3 contains 13 residues. CDR3 loop: CASSFQGSDTQYF. The CDR3 DNA sequence: TGTGCCAGCAGTTTTCAGGGATCAGATACGCAGTATTTT.

This clonotype has more than one count but fewer than ten. This rearrangement joins TRBV11-2 to TRBJ2-5, with 10 positions matching TRBD1. The CDR3 runs 14 residues. V lost 5 bases, J lost 7 bases, and 7 bases stayed unmatched. CDR1 is SGHAT and CDR2 is FQNNGV in the germline V gene. The CDR3 protein is CASSLGQGSGTQYF. DNA for the CDR3: TGTGCCAGCAGCCTGGGACAGGGGTCGGGGACCCAGTACTTC.

This clonotype showed up just a few times. DNA of the CDR3: TGTGCCACTTCCCAATGGGCGGGGGAGCTGTTTTTT. This translates into CATSQWAGELFF. The chain carries TRBV19 and TRBJ2-2; D is ambiguous. This CDR3 is built from 12 residues. CDR1 and CDR2 from the germline V gene are LNHDA and SQIVND (reference sequence). Trimming took 10 bases from V and 8 from J, leaving 14 bases between them.

The V and J genes are TRBV21-1 and TRBJ2-7; the table's D gene call, TRBD1, was not cross checked with the DNA. TRBV21-1 is described as a pseudogene. This CDR3 is built from 14 residues. This CDR3 reads CASSKGQGSYEQYF. The CDR3 nucleotides read TGTGCCAGCAGCAAGGGACAGGGAAGTTACGAGCAGTACTTC.

The chain combines TRBV7-2 with TRBJ2-1; 7 bases are shared with TRBD2. Germline CDR1 is SGHTA and CDR2 is FQGNSA. The CDR3 covers 17 residues. V was pared by 0 bases and J by 1 base, with 6 bases of the junction left unmatched. In nucleotides, the CDR3 is TGTGCCAGCAGCTTAGCAGCTCTTAGCGGGTCCTACAATGAGCAGTTCTTC. Its translation: CASSLAALSGSYNEQFF.

This clonotype was seen only a few times. The chain is built from TRBV6-2 or TRBV6-3 and TRBJ1-1, with a possible D match to TRBD1 (6 bases). The V gene lost 4 bases and the J gene lost 3 bases, with 21 bases spanning the gap. Germline values: CDR1 MNHEY, CDR2 SVGEGT. The CDR3 loop spans 17 amino acids. The CDR3 sequence: CASSSLLRGTLHTEAFF. The CDR3 DNA follows: TGTGCCAGCAGTTCACTTCTCAGGGGAACTCTACACACTGAAGCTTTCTTT.

The chain is built from TRBV3-1 and TRBJ1-2; 12 bases align to TRBD1. The CDR3 spans 15 residues. Germline CDR1 is LGHDT and CDR2 is YNNKEL (reference sequence). V shed 3 bases, J shed 6 bases, and the junction held 5 bases outside the gene matches. CDR3 DNA sequence: TGTGCCAGCAGCCACCCGGGACAGGGGGCCGATGGCTACACCTTC. This codes for CASSHPGQGADGYTF. The variable domain in full, completed from reference TRBV3-1 and TRBJ1-2, reads DTAVSQTPKYLVTQMGNDKSIKCEQNLGHDTMYWYKQDSKKFLKIMFSYNNKELIINETVPNRFSPKSPDKAHLNLHINSLELGDSAVYFCASSHPGQGADGYTFGSGTRLTVV.

This clonotype was counted at least ten times. The gene calls are TRBV2 and TRBJ1-4, with TRBD1 matching over 10 bases. Germline assignment: CDR1 SNHLY and CDR2 FYNNEI. With 4 bases clipped from V and 8 bases from J, the junction kept 7 bases outside the gene matches. The CDR3 is 15 amino acids. This CDR3 reads CASSGTGTGEEKLFF. The CDR3 DNA sequence: TGTGCCAGCAGTGGGACCGGGACAGGGGAAGAAAAACTGTTTTTT.

This clonotype occurred many times. V and J are TRBV7-8 and TRBJ2-3, with 7 bases matching TRBD2. The CDR3 loop spans 14 amino acids. With V trimmed by 5 bases and J by 8 bases, 10 bases remained unmatched. CDR1 is SGHVS and CDR2 is FQNEAQ in the germline V gene. CDR3 nucleotide sequence: TGTGCCAGCAGCACTCCCGGGCTAGCGGCTACGCAGTATTTT. Translating it yields CASSTPGLAATQYF.

The DNA of the CDR3 is TGTGCCAGCAGCGTAGCTACGGGGCAGTATGGCTACACCTTC. Its translation: CASSVATGQYGYTF. J is TRBJ1-2 and V is TRBV9, with D tentatively TRBD1 (5 bases). Trimming removed 0 bases at V and 5 bases at J, with 11 bases between. This CDR3 is 14 amino acids long. The germline V gene has CDR1 SGDLS and CDR2 YYNGEE.

This clonotype was seen ten or more times. The chain recombines TRBV28 with TRBJ2-1, with a tentative D call TRBD1 (5 bases). The CDR3 is 13 residues long. The V gene lost 6 bases and the J gene lost 9 bases, with 15 bases spanning the gap. The germline V gene has CDR1 MDHEN and CDR2 SYDVKM. The CDR3 loop reads CASRQGIRAEQFF. CDR3 DNA: TGTGCCAGCAGGCAGGGCATTCGGGCTGAGCAGTTCTTC.

The table lists this clonotype with a few counts. This chain uses TRBV4-2 with TRBJ1-6; possible D gene TRBD1, 5 bases. Germline CDR1 is LGHNA and CDR2 is YNFKEQ. This CDR3 is built from 16 residues. The V and J ends lost 0 bases and 8 bases respectively, with 14 bases between them. CDR3 in DNA: TGTGCCAGCAGCCAAGAGAGGGGCTCTGGGGATTCACCCCTCCACTTT. Its translation is CASSQERGSGDSPLHF.

The chain uses TRBV2 and TRBJ2-1; 9 bases are a match to TRBD2. J lost 13 bases, V lost 0 bases, and 4 bases had no gene match. Germline V gives CDR1 SNHLY, CDR2 FYNNEI. This CDR3 is 13 amino acids long. CDR3 sequence (DNA): TGTGCCAGCAGTGAAGCGAGCGGGGGGTCACAGTTCTTC. This codes for CASSEASGGSQFF.

The V and J genes are TRBV28 and TRBJ1-1, with 9 bases identical to TRBD1. Germline V gene sequence: CDR1 MDHEN, CDR2 SYDVKM. Trimming took 1 base from V and 9 from J; bases not matched to a gene: 6. The CDR3 is made up of 14 amino acids. DNA of the CDR3: TGTGCCAGCAGTTTATCCGGGACAGGGTGGCAAGCTTTCTTT. Its translation: CASSLSGTGWQAFF.

The J gene is TRBJ1-2, the V gene TRBV18, with 8 bases identical to TRBD1. This CDR3 is built from 15 residues. V lost 2 bases to trimming and J lost 2 bases; unmatched junction nucleotides: 4. Germline V CDR1 and CDR2: KGHSH, LQKENI. The CDR3 here is CASSPDQGANYGYTF. DNA of the CDR3: TGTGCCAGCTCACCAGATCAGGGGGCCAACTATGGCTACACCTTC.

This chain joins TRBV3-1 and TRBJ1-4; TRBD1 matches 7 bases. Trimming cost V 2 bases and J 4 bases; bases outside gene matches: 4. The CDR3 extends over 15 amino acids. Germline V CDR1 and CDR2: LGHDT, YNNKEL (reference sequence). CDR3 in DNA: TGTGCCAGCAGCCAAACCAGGGGGGATAATGAAAAACTGTTTTTT. This sequence encodes CASSQTRGDNEKLFF.

The J gene is TRBJ2-3, the V gene TRBV20-1; no definite D call. V dropped 8 bases and J dropped 2 bases, with 20 bases sitting between them. CDR3 length: 15 amino acids. Germline V gives CDR1 DFQATT, CDR2 SNEGSKA (reference sequence). CDR3: CSTGPSLSLTDTQYF. CDR3 DNA sequence: TGCAGTACCGGGCCAAGCCTATCCCTCACAGATACGCAGTATTTT.

Many counts were recorded for this clonotype. The rearrangement links TRBV20-1 to TRBJ1-3; 7 bases align to TRBD1. J lost 0 bases, V lost 5 bases, and 4 bases had no gene match. The CDR3 has 14 amino acids. Germline assignment: CDR1 DFQATT and CDR2 SNEGSKA (reference sequence). DNA for the CDR3: TGCAGTGCTGGACAGGATGACTCTGGAAACACCATATATTTT. Translating gives CSAGQDDSGNTIYF.

There are a few counts of this clonotype. V and J are TRBV5-4 and TRBJ2-3; D is ambiguous. The CDR3 extends over 14 amino acids. V dropped 2 bases and J dropped 6 bases, with 13 bases sitting between them. Germline loops: CDR1 SGHNT, CDR2 YYREEE (reference sequence). CDR3 region: CASSFQSLRDTQYF. The DNA for the CDR3 is TGTGCCAGCAGCTTTCAAAGCCTCCGGGATACGCAGTATTTT.

This clonotype showed up just a few times. The rearrangement links TRBV11-3 to TRBJ2-2; D is uncertain. The CDR3 length is 15 residues. V was clipped by 5 bases and J by 0 bases, with 10 bases between them. The germline V gene encodes CDR1 SGHNT and CDR2 YENEEA. CDR3 region: CASSPSGPNTGELFF. The CDR3, as DNA: TGTGCCAGCAGCCCTTCCGGGCCGAACACCGGGGAGCTGTTTTTT.

This clonotype has a handful of counts. The gene calls are TRBV7-2 and TRBJ2-1; 8 nucleotides line up with TRBD1. The V gene's germline CDR1 is SGHTA and CDR2 FQGNSA. The junction had 2 bases not matched to a gene; V was cut back by 5 bases and J by 8 bases. This CDR3 comprises 12 residues. CDR3 in DNA: TGTGCCAGCAGCCCCAGGGGGCATGAGCAGTTCTTC. Residues: CASSPRGHEQFF.

The J gene is TRBJ2-5, the V gene TRBV11-2; maybe TRBD2 (6 bases). With 5 bases removed from V and 1 base from J, the gap between germline ends came to 11 bases. This CDR3 has 14 amino acids. Germline V CDR1 and CDR2: SGHAT, FQNNGV. This CDR3 is CASSVDYPQETQYF. CDR3 sequence (DNA): TGTGCCAGCAGCGTGGACTACCCCCAAGAGACCCAGTACTTC.

The chain recombines TRBV29-1 with TRBJ1-2, with 9 nucleotides matching TRBD1. The trim removed 7 bases at V and 2 bases at J, leaving 5 bases unmatched. Per germline, CDR1 SQVTM and CDR2 ANQGSEA. This CDR3 is built from 13 residues. CDR3 DNA sequence: TGCAGCGGGGGTACAGGGGGCAACTATGGCTACACCTTC. Translating it yields CSGGTGGNYGYTF.

This sequence joins TRBV12-3 or TRBV12-4 and TRBJ1-1; D is ambiguous. Trimming removed 3 bases from V and 0 bases from J, with 8 bases in between. The CDR3 has 14 amino acids. The CDR3 region is CASSFSRVNTEAFF. In DNA, the CDR3 is TGTGCCAGCAGTTTTAGTAGAGTGAACACTGAAGCTTTCTTT.

The chain has TRBV7-9 and TRBJ1-4; D remains ambiguous. Germline CDR1 SEHNR, CDR2 FQNEAQ (reference sequence). The CDR3 has 12 amino acids. Trimming removed 3 bases at V and 10 bases at J, with 9 bases between. The CDR3 nucleotides are TGTGCCAGCAGCTTCAGCACCACAAAACTGTTTTTT. It codes for CASSFSTTKLFF.

The sample holds a few counts of this clonotype. The rearrangement links TRBV12-3 or TRBV12-4 to TRBJ1-6; D is possibly TRBD1 (6 bases). The CDR3 is 19 amino acids. Deletions cut 7 bases from V and 0 bases from J, with 22 bases between. The chain's CDR3 is CASTPGAWPLRSYNSPLHF. CDR3 nucleotides: TGTGCCAGCACCCCGGGGGCTTGGCCCCTACGCTCCTATAATTCACCCCTCCACTTT.

In its sample, this clonotype was seen many times. This chain joins TRBV5-1 and TRBJ1-1, with D tentatively TRBD1 (6 bases). Germline V lookup: CDR1 SGHRS, CDR2 YFSETQ. V lost 4 bases to trimming and J lost 3 bases, with 13 bases between them. The CDR3 length is 14 residues. The chain's CDR3 is CASSQGGSDTEAFF. In nucleotides, the CDR3 is TGCGCCAGCAGCCAAGGGGGGAGTGACACTGAAGCTTTCTTT.

Here the CDR3 DNA reads TGTGCCTGGAGGGACTTACAGCGAGCGGCTTTCTTT. Translation: CAWRDLQRAAFF. The chain is built from TRBV30 and TRBJ1-1; D is unclear. Germline CDR1 reads GTSNPN; CDR2 reads SVGIG (reference sequence). The CDR3 has 12 amino acids. V was shortened by 3 bases and J by 11 bases, with 16 bases between the two germline ends. The complete variable domain, with remaining parts taken from reference TRBV30 and TRBJ1-1, reads SQTIHQWPATLVQPVGSPLSLECTVEGTSNPNLYWYRQAAGRGLQLLFYSVGIGQISSEVPQNLSASRPQDRQFILSSKKLLLSDSGFYLCAWRDLQRAAFFGQGTRLTVV.

This chain connects TRBV21-1 to TRBJ1-6. TRBV21-1 is termed a pseudogene. The CDR3 runs 17 residues. The CDR3 loop is CASSTHKDFRYNSPLHF. As DNA, the CDR3 is TGTGCCAGCAGCACTCACAAGGACTTTAGGTATAATTCACCCCTCCACTTT.

The rearrangement uses TRBV14 and TRBJ2-7; D is perhaps TRBD2 (5 bases). Germline CDR1 and CDR2: SGHDN and FVKESK. The CDR3 spans 14 residues. The ends were cut back, 4 bases at V and 0 bases at J, with 10 bases in the middle. This chain's CDR3 is CASSPRRVSYEQYF. The CDR3 nucleotides are TGTGCCAGCAGCCCCAGGCGGGTCTCCTACGAGCAGTACTTC.

This clonotype was recorded a few times. The chain uses TRBV7-6 and TRBJ2-3; D gene ambiguous. CDR3 length equals 12 residues. Germline V gene data show CDR1 as SGHVS and CDR2 as FNYEAQ. V shed 2 bases and J shed 5 bases, with 5 bases lying between them. The CDR3 sequence: CASSLLRDTQYF. Here the CDR3 DNA reads TGTGCCAGCAGCTTACTCAGAGATACGCAGTATTTT.

This clonotype came up a few times. J is TRBJ1-3 and V is TRBV27; no clear D gene. Germline V CDR1 and CDR2: MNHEY, SMNVEV (reference sequence). Trimming removed 3 bases from V and 4 bases from J, with 7 bases in between. The CDR3 contains 13 residues. CDR3 nucleotide sequence: TGTGCCAGCAGTTTCACAGAAGGAAACACCATATATTTT. Amino acid sequence: CASSFTEGNTIYF.